A single sample is the source of the 16 T cell receptor beta chains below, sequenced in a study of blood T cell repertoires in COVID-19. Produced via immunoSEQ multiplex PCR; TCRdb's table is partial and in-frame only. The sample has roughly 260,000 clones, more than 75% seen once. Material for sequencing was peripheral blood. These receptors were taken from a woman between 50 and 59 years old with acute or convalescent COVID-19.

This chain links TRBV5-6 with TRBJ1-3; D gene unclear. V lost 1 base and J lost 0, with 5 bases in between. This CDR3 region has 14 residues. Looked up from germline, CDR1 is SGHDT and CDR2 is YYEEEE. CDR3 sequence (DNA): TGTGCCAGCAGCTTGACTGTCTCTGGAAACACCATATATTTT. This translates into CASSLTVSGNTIYF.

CDR3 bases: TGTGCCAGCAGCTTAACGGGACAGAGTAATGAAAAACTGTTTTTT. Residues: CASSLTGQSNEKLFF. The chain carries TRBV7-3 and TRBJ1-4; 7 bases match TRBD1. The CDR3 has 15 residues. Germline assignment: CDR1 SGHTA and CDR2 FQGTGA. Trimming removed 0 bases from V and 4 bases from J; junction bases left unmatched: 2.

The V gene is TRBV24-1, the J gene TRBJ2-7, with D possibly being TRBD1 (6 bases). Germline lookup yields CDR1 KGHDR and CDR2 SFDVKD. This CDR3 comprises 13 residues. Trimming pared 4 bases from V and 8 bases from J, leaving 14 bases between. The CDR3 loop reads CATSESIQGKQYF. The CDR3 bases are TGTGCCACCAGTGAATCAATTCAGGGGAAGCAGTACTTC.

The chain is built from TRBV5-1 and TRBJ1-2; 10 nucleotides line up with TRBD1. V gave up 4 bases and J gave up 8 bases; unmatched junction bases: 11. CDR3 size: 15 residues. From germline, CDR1 is SGHRS and CDR2 YFSETQ. The DNA for the CDR3 is TGCGCCAGCAGCGGGACCGGGACAGGGGTTCCCGGCTACACCTTC. Amino acids: CASSGTGTGVPGYTF.

The chain carries TRBV6-5 and TRBJ1-6, with D perhaps matching TRBD1 (6 bases). This CDR3 has 15 residues. Per the germline V gene, CDR1 is MNHEY and CDR2 is SVGAGI. V lost 2 bases and J lost 11, with 16 bases in between. CDR3 bases: TGTGCCAGCAGTTACGGCGGCAGGGGCTACCCACCCCTCCACTTT. Protein: CASSYGGRGYPPLHF.

The chain couples TRBV28 to TRBJ2-1; D possibly corresponds to TRBD1 (5 bases). V was cut by 5 bases and J by 3 bases, with 17 bases left in between. CDR3 size: 16 residues. Germline V CDR1 and CDR2: MDHEN, SYDVKM. The DNA of the CDR3 is TGTGCCAGCAGTACAAGGGGTGGAACACACTACAATGAGCAGTTCTTC. It yields the protein CASSTRGGTHYNEQFF.

The chain combines TRBV29-1 with TRBJ2-7, with TRBD1 matching 9 bases. J was trimmed by 6 bases and V by 4 bases; bases with no gene match: 1. The CDR3 is 11 residues long. CDR1 and CDR2 (germline): SQVTM, ANQGSEA. The CDR3 DNA reads TGCAGCGTTGGACAGGGGGGCGAGCAGTACTTC. Encoded protein: CSVGQGGEQYF.

J is TRBJ2-1 and V is TRBV10-3; TRBD2 agrees at 7 bases. This CDR3 is 14 amino acids long. CDR1 and CDR2 (germline): ENHRY, SYGVKD. The junction had 14 bases not matched to a gene; V was cut back by 6 bases and J by 12 bases. CDR3 nucleotides: TGTGCCATCAGGGCCGATCGGACTAGTACGGGGCAGTTCTTC. Translated, it gives CAIRADRTSTGQFF.

This chain uses TRBV2 with TRBJ1-4; no reliable D call. Trimming took 6 bases from V and 0 from J, leaving 11 bases between them. The CDR3 loop spans 15 amino acids. Germline V CDR1 and CDR2: SNHLY, FYNNEI. CDR3 region: CASRNTAATNEKLFF. The CDR3 region has the DNA TGTGCCAGCAGAAATACAGCTGCAACTAATGAAAAACTGTTTTTT. Full variable domain (outside the CDR3, taken from reference TRBV2 and TRBJ1-4): EPEVTQTPSHQVTQMGQEVILRCVPISNHLYFYWYRQILGQKVEFLVSFYNNEISEKSEIFDDQFSVERPDGSNFTLKIRSTKLEDSAMYFCASRNTAATNEKLFFGSGTQLSVL.

The chain is built from TRBV12-3 or TRBV12-4 and TRBJ1-1; 10 nucleotides agree with TRBD1. This CDR3 contains 13 residues. V trimming: 6 bases; J trimming: 6 bases; junction bases outside the gene matches: 4. Written as DNA, the CDR3 is TGTGCCAGCAGCGGGACAGGGGTCGCTGAAGCTTTCTTT. Translating it yields CASSGTGVAEAFF.

J is TRBJ2-7 and V is TRBV30; D possibly corresponds to TRBD1 (6 bases). Germline loops: CDR1 GTSNPN, CDR2 SVGIG (reference sequence). CDR3 length: 14 residues. The V end lost 1 base, the J end lost 1 base, and 11 bases lay between the germline ends. The DNA of the CDR3 is TGTGCCTGGAGTGCTTACAGGGTGTCCTACGAGCAGTACTTC. Translating it yields CAWSAYRVSYEQYF.

This chain uses TRBV30 with TRBJ2-7, with 9 bases matching TRBD1. Germline V CDR1 and CDR2: GTSNPN, SVGIG (reference sequence). V lost 3 bases and J lost 4; bases outside the gene matches: 13. The CDR3 loop spans 16 amino acids. The DNA of the CDR3 is TGTGCCTGGAGACGGAAAATAGGGACAGGGACGTACGAGCAGTACTTC. It yields the protein CAWRRKIGTGTYEQYF. The variable domain in full, completed from reference TRBV30 and TRBJ2-7, reads SQTIHQWPATLVQPVGSPLSLECTVEGTSNPNLYWYRQAAGRGLQLLFYSVGIGQISSEVPQNLSASRPQDRQFILSSKKLLLSDSGFYLCAWRRKIGTGTYEQYFGPGTRLTVT.

V usage is TRBV10-3 and J usage is TRBJ1-5; D gene uncertain. CDR1 and CDR2 (germline): ENHRY, SYGVKD. This CDR3 region has 16 residues. V was cut by 2 bases and J by 1 base, with 12 bases left in between. The CDR3 loop is CAISESPLRSNQPQHF. The CDR3 DNA reads as TGTGCCATCAGTGAGAGCCCGCTGAGGAGCAATCAGCCCCAGCATTTT.

The chain uses TRBV29-1 and TRBJ2-1; weak D call: TRBD2 (5 bases). V lost 0 bases and J lost 8, with 17 bases in between. There are 15 residues in the CDR3. Germline V CDR1 and CDR2: SQVTM, ANQGSEA. For the CDR3, the DNA is TGCAGCGTTGAAGATCCCAGCGGCAGCATCGATGAGCAGTTCTTC. Amino acid sequence: CSVEDPSGSIDEQFF.

This chain uses TRBV9 with TRBJ1-4, with D maybe TRBD1 (6 bases). Trimming stripped 3 bases from V and 4 bases from J, with 13 bases between. Looked up from germline, CDR1 is SGDLS and CDR2 is YYNGEE. The CDR3 runs 15 residues. This CDR3 reads CASSEGGLLNEKLFF. DNA for the CDR3: TGTGCCAGCAGCGAGGGGGGGCTCCTTAATGAAAAACTGTTTTTT. Full variable domain (outside the CDR3, taken from reference TRBV9 and TRBJ1-4): DSGVTQTPKHLITATGQRVTLRCSPRSGDLSVYWYQQSLDQGLQFLIQYYNGEERAKGNILERFSAQQFPDLHSELNLSSLELGDSALYFCASSEGGLLNEKLFFGSGTQLSVL.

The J gene is TRBJ2-1, the V gene TRBV5-1, with 12 nucleotides matching TRBD1. The CDR3 runs 15 residues. CDR1 SGHRS and CDR2 YFSETQ come from the germline V gene. The ends lost 5 bases at V and 5 bases at J; junction bases unmatched: 5. The CDR3 is CASSRDRGPNNEQFF. The CDR3 DNA follows: TGCGCCAGCAGTCGGGACAGGGGGCCTAACAATGAGCAGTTCTTC.